This T cell receptor (beta chain) is from a study of T cells after posttransplantation cyclophosphamide. Cyclophosphamide on days +3 and +4 followed busulfan-fludarabine conditioning and a marrow graft. With respect to this clone: Antigen: not known.

Study observations and caveats: Blood and skin or GI T cell repertoires showed limited TRB overlap. Later post-transplant blood repertoires were often dominated by donor CD8+ memory clones.

The protocol was immunoSEQ multiplex PCR, while the TCRdb copy is restricted to in-frame clones and leaves out a portion. This repertoire lists about 5,500 clones without singletons; approximately 25% sits in the top ten. CDR3 size: 13 residues. Germline values: CDR1 SGDLS, CDR2 YYNGEE. Trimming shortened V by 4 bases and J by 5 bases, and 12 bases separated the two germline ends. This sequence was found in a male patient between 55 and 70 years old who received an allogeneic stem cell transplant from a related donor, was CMV-positive, and had no GVHD. Some of the T cells might come from the graft donor. The genes are TRBV9 and TRBJ2-5, with D perhaps matching TRBD2 (5 bases). Source: PBMCs, taken after allogeneic stem cell transplant with posttransplant cyclophosphamide. The CDR3 DNA is TGTGCCAGCAGCATCGGACTGGGGGAGACCCAGTACTTC. Its protein product is CASSIGLGETQYF.